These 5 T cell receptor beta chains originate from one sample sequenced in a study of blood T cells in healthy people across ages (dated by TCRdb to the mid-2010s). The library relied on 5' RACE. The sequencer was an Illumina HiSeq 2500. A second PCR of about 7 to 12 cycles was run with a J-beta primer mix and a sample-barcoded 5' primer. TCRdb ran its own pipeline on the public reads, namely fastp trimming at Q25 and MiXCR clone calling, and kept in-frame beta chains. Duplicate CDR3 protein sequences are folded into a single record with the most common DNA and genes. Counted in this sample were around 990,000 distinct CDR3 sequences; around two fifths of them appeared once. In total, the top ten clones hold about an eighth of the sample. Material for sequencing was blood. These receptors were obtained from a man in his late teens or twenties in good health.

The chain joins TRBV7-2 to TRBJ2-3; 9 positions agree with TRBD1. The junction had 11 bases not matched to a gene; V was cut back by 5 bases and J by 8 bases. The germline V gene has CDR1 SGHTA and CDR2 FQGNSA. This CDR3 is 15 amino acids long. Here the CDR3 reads CASSHFRDRERTQYF. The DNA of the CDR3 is TGTGCCAGCAGCCATTTCCGGGACAGGGAACGTACGCAGTATTTT.

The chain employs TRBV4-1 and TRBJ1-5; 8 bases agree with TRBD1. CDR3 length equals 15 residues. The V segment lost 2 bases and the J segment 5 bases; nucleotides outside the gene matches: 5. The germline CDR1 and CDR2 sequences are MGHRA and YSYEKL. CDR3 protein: CASSQQQGDYQPQHF. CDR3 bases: TGCGCCAGCAGCCAACAACAGGGGGATTATCAGCCCCAGCATTTT.

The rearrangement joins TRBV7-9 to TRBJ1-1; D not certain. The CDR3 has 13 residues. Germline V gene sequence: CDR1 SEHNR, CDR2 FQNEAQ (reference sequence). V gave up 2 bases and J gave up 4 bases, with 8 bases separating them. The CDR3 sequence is CASSLLDGTEAFF. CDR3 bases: TGTGCCAGCAGCTTATTGGATGGCACTGAAGCTTTCTTT.

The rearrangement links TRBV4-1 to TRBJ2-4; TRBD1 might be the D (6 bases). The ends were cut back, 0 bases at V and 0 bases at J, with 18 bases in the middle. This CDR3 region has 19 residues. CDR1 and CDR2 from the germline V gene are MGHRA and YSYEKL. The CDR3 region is CASSQDPSTGSLAKNIQYF. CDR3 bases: TGCGCCAGCAGCCAAGACCCCTCGACAGGCTCCTTAGCCAAAAACATTCAGTACTTC.

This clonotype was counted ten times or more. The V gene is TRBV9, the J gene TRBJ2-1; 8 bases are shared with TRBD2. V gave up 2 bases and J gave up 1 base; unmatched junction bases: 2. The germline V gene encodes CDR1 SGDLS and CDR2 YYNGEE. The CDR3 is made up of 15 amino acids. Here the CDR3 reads CASSVSSGSYNEQFF. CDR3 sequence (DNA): TGTGCCAGCAGCGTCTCTAGCGGGTCCTACAATGAGCAGTTCTTC.